Each of the 2 T cell receptor beta chains below was sequenced from the same sample in a study of blood T cells in healthy people across ages. The use of a sample-barcoded 5' primer and a J-beta primer mix characterized a second PCR of roughly 6 to 11 cycles. TCRdb reprocessed the 5' RACE reads with MiXCR, giving one entry per CDR3 protein. The table has over 1.5 million distinct CDR3 sequences, less than 50% seen once. Source material: blood. All receptors derive from a woman aged 40 to 49 in good health.

The V and J genes are TRBV20-1 and TRBJ2-1, with TRBD1 matching over 8 bases. J lost 0 bases, V lost 2 bases, and 3 bases had no gene match. Germline CDR1 is DFQATT and CDR2 is SNEGSKA (reference sequence). CDR3 length equals 15 residues. In DNA form, the CDR3 reads TGCAGTGCTAGACAGGGGGCCGGCTCCTACAATGAGCAGTTCTTC. This encodes CSARQGAGSYNEQFF.

This clonotype was observed a few times. The J gene is TRBJ1-2, the V gene TRBV7-9, with TRBD1 matching 7 bases. The V segment lost 1 base and the J segment 4 bases; nucleotides outside the gene matches: 3. CDR3 length: 14 amino acids. The germline gives CDR1 SEHNR, CDR2 FQNEAQ (reference sequence). CDR3 sequence reads: CASSLVGQTYGYTF. The CDR3 nucleotides are TGTGCCAGCAGCTTAGTGGGACAGACCTATGGCTACACCTTC. Combining the CDR3 with reference TRBV7-9 and TRBJ1-2 gives the whole variable domain DTGVSQNPRHKITKRGQNVTFRCDPISEHNRLYWYRQTLGQGPEFLTYFQNEAQLEKSRLLSDRFSAERPKGSFSTLEIQRTEQGDSAMYLCASSLVGQTYGYTFGSGTRLTVV.